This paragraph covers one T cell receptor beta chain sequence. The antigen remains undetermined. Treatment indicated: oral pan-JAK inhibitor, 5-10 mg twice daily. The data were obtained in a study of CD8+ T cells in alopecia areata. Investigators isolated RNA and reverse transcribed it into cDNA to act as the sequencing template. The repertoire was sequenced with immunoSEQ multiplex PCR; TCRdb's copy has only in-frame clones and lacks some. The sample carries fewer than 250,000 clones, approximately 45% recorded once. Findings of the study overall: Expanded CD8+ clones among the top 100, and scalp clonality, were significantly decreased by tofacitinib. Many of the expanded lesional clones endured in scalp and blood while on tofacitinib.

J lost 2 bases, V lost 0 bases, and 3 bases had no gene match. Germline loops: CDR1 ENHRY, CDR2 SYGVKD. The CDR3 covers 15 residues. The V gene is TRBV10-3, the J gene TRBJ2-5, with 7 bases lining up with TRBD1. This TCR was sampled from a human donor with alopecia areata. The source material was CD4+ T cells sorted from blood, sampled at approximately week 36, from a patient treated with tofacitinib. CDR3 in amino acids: CAISESGTEQETQYF. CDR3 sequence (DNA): TGTGCCATCAGTGAGTCGGGGACAGAGCAAGAGACCCAGTACTTC.